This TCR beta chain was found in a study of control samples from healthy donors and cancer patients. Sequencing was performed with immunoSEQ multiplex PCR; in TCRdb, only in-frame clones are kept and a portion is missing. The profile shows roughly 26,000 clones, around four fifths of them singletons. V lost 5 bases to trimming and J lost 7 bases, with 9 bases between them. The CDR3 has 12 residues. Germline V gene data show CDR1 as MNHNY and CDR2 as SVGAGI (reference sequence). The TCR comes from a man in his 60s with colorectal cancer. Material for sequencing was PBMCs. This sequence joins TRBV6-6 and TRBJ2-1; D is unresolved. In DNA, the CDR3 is TGTGCCAGCAGTCCTGGGCAGAATGAGCAGTTCTTC. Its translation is CASSPGQNEQFF.